This T cell receptor (beta chain) was observed in a study of blood T cells in healthy people across ages. General study findings and limits: Observed TCR beta diversity per million T cells went down as age went up. This fall followed a roughly linear course with age.

Then a second PCR, running roughly 7 to 11 cycles, was carried out with a sample-barcoded 5' primer and a J-beta primer mix. Each CDR3 protein gets one entry after TCRdb re-called the 5' RACE reads with MiXCR. The sample has around 520,000 distinct CDR3 sequences; around a quarter are singletons. CDR1 and CDR2 (germline): SGHTA, FQGNSA. The CDR3 runs 13 residues. Trimming shortened V by 2 bases and J by 3 bases, and 7 bases separated the two germline ends. This clonotype was counted at least ten times. Antigen specificity is unknown. This same sample was also part of a study on T cells of mothers and their children. From that report: For the second PCR, the M1S primer put in sample barcodes and 2-4 random nucleotides.

This chain links TRBV7-2 with TRBJ1-2, with a tentative D call TRBD1 (5 bases). The sequencing sample was made of blood. The source is a boy between 2 and 10 years old in good health. The CDR3 spells CASSLQGDYGYTF. CDR3 nucleotide sequence: TGTGCCAGCAGCTTACAGGGAGACTATGGCTACACCTTC.